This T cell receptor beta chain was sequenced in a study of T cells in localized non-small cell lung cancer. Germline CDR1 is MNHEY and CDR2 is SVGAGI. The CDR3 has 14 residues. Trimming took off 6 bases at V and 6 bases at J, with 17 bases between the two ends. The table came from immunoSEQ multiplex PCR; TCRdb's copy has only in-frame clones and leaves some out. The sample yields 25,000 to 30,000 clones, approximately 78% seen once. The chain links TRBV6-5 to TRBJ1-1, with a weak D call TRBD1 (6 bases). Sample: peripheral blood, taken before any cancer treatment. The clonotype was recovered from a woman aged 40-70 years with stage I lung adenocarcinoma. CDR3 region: CASRPVGRGSEAFF. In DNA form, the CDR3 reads TGTGCCAGCAGGCCCGTGGGCAGGGGATCTGAAGCTTTCTTT.